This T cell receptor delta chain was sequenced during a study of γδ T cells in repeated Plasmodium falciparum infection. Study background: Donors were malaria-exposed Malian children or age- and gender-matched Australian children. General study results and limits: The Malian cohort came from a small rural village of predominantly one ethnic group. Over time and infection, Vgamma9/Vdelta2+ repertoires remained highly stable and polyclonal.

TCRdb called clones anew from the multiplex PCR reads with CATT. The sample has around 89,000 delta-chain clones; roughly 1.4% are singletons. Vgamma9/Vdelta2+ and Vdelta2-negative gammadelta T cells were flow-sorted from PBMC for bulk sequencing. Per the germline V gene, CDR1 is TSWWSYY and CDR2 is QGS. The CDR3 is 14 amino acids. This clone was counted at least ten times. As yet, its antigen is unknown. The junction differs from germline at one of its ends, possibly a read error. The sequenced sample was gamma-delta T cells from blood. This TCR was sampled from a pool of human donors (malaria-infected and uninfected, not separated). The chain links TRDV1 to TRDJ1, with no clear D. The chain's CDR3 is CALVEPIRSDNLIF. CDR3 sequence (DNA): TGTGCTCTTGTGGAACCAATTAGGTCCGATAACCTCATCTTT.